The TCR beta chain under discussion was sequenced for a study of blood T cell repertoires in COVID-19. Overall study: Collection of acute and convalescent COVID-19 samples took place in the United States, Italy and Spain. Sources were T cells, B-cell-depleted T cells, or PBMCs; the material itself was cDNA or gDNA.

As handled by the study authors: Estimated nucleated cell counts came from reference gene primer amplification. Using immunoSEQ multiplex PCR, the repertoire was profiled, and TCRdb retains in-frame clones only, with some absent. That table supplies the V and J calls and clone size; D and trimming were determined from the DNA. This sample has 50,000 to 70,000 clones, with 80% to 90% found just once. This CDR3 is built from 12 residues. V shed 5 bases, J shed 6 bases, and the junction held 3 bases outside the gene matches. The clonotype was recovered from a man aged 60 to 69 with active or convalescent COVID-19. V gene TRBV12-3 or TRBV12-4 combines with J gene TRBJ1-1; 7 nucleotides agree with TRBD1. The sample was peripheral blood. CDR3 nucleotides: TGTGCCAGCAGTAAGGGGGCTCCTGAAGCTTTCTTT. Translated, it gives CASSKGAPEAFF.